This TCR beta chain was profiled in a study of T-cell reconstitution after alpha-beta-depleted transplantation in children. Study-wide points: Approximately two months post-transplant, alpha-beta T cells reportedly originated from several hundred expanded graft clones.

TCRbeta library preparation incorporated unique molecular identifiers. TCRdb reanalysed the PCR reads using MiXCR and keeps one entry per CDR3 protein. The data hold around 29,000 distinct CDR3 sequences, with roughly 5.7% observed a single time. This clonotype has ten or more counts. Its target is not known. Unmatched junction bases numbered 9, after V lost 0 bases and J lost 1 base. Germline lookup yields CDR1 MNHEY and CDR2 SMNVEV (reference sequence). This CDR3 is built from 19 residues. The gene calls are TRBV27 and TRBJ1-1; 12 positions agree with TRBD1. The sample consisted of PBMCs, mostly from graft donor cells, taken 180 days after TCRalphabeta/CD19-depleted stem cell transplant. The receptor's source is a male patient between 5 and 17 years old who had a stem cell transplant for acute myeloid leukemia, so the T cells may come from the graft donor. CDR3 residues: CASSLSEGQGAFRNTEAFF. The CDR3 nucleotides read TGTGCCAGCAGTTTATCGGAGGGACAGGGGGCTTTCAGGAACACTGAAGCTTTCTTT.